This paragraph reports one T cell receptor (beta chain). Its antigen is still unknown. The V end was cut by 5 bases, the J end by 2 bases, with 19 bases between. CDR3 length equals 17 residues. Germline V gives CDR1 MGHDK, CDR2 SYGVNS. This record comes from a study of cytomegalovirus exposure and HLA in healthy donors. Study results and limitations: Previous analysis showed most TCR beta V segments were productive about 87% or about 30% of the time. Clonal expansion, a later analysis showed, was greater in HLA-associated TCR beta chains than in equally common others. When the data were analyzed later, several of the most significant clusters appeared to be linked to common viral pathogens. The majority of TCR sequences were rare, yet some public TCRs appeared in many donors.

With 60 Vbeta and 13 Jbeta primers, the PCR was carried out. The method was immunoSEQ multiplex PCR; TCRdb's version includes in-frame clones alone and lacks a portion of them. The table has hundreds of thousands of clones, about 77% seen once. The receptor's source is a woman aged 30 to 39 in good health and CMV-seronegative. Sequencing input: PBMCs. The rearrangement uses TRBV25-1 and TRBJ2-1, with D perhaps matching TRBD2 (6 bases). The CDR3 sequence is CASSPRPSVGPYNEQFF. CDR3 bases: TGTGCCAGCAGTCCCCGACCTAGCGTCGGGCCCTACAATGAGCAGTTCTTC.